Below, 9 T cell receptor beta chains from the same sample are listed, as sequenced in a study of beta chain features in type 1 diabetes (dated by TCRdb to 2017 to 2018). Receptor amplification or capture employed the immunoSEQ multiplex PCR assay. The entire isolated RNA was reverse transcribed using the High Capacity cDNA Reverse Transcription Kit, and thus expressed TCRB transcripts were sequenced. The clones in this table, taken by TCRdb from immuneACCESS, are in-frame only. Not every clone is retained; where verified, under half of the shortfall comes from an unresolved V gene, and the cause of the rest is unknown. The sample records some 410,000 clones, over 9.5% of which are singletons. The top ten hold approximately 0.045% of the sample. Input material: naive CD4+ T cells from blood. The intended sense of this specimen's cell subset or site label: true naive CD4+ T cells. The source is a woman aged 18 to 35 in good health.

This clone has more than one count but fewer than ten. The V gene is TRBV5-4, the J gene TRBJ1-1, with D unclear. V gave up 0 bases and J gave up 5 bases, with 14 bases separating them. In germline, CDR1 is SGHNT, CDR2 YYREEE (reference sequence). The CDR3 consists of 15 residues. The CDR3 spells CASSLGAGSGTEAFF. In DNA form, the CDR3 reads TGTGCCAGCAGCTTGGGGGCGGGTAGTGGGACTGAAGCTTTCTTT.

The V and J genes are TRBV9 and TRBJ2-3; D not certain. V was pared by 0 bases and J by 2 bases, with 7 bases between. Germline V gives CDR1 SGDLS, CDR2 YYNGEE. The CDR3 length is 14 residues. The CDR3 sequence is CASSVDSDTDTQYF. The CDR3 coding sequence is TGTGCCAGCAGCGTAGACTCCGACACAGATACGCAGTATTTT.

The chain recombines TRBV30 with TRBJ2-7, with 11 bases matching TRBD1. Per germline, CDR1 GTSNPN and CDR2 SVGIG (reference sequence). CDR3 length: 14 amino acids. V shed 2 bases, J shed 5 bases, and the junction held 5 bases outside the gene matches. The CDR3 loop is CAWSHGQGADEQYF. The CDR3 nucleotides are TGTGCCTGGAGTCATGGACAGGGGGCAGACGAGCAGTACTTC.

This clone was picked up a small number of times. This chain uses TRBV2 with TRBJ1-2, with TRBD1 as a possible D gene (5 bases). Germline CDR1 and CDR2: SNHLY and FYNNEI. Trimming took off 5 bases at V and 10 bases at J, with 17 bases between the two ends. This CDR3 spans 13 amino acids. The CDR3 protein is CASSWPGQGDYTF. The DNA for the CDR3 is TGTGCCAGCAGTTGGCCCGGGCAGGGCGACTACACCTTC.

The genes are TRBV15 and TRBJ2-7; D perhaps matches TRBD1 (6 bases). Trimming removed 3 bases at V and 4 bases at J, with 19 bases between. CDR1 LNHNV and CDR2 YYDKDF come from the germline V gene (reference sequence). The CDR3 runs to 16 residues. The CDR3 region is CATSSARDNVLYEQYF. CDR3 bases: TGTGCCACCAGCAGTGCCCGGGACAATGTCTTGTACGAGCAGTACTTC.

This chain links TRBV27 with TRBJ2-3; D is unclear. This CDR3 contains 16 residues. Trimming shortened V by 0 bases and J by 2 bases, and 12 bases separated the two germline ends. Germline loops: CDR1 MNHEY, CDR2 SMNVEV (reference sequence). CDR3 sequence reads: CASSLSQSRYTDTQYF. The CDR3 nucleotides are TGTGCCAGCAGTTTATCGCAATCCAGGTACACAGATACGCAGTATTTT.

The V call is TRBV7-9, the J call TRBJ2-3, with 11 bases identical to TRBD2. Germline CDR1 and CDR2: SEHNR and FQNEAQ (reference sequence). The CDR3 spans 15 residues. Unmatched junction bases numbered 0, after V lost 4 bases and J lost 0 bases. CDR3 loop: CASSSSGRSTDTQYF. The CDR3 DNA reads TGTGCCAGCAGCTCTAGCGGGAGGAGCACAGATACGCAGTATTTT. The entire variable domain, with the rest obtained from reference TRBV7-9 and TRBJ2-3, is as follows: DTGVSQNPRHKITKRGQNVTFRCDPISEHNRLYWYRQTLGQGPEFLTYFQNEAQLEKSRLLSDRFSAERPKGSFSTLEIQRTEQGDSAMYLCASSSSGRSTDTQYFGPGTRLTVL.

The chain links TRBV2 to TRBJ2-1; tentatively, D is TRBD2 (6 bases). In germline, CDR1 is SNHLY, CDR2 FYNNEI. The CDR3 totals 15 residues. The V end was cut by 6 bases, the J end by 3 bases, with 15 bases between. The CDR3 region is CASSGGPSVYNEQFF. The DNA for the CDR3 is TGTGCCAGCAGCGGGGGACCATCCGTCTACAATGAGCAGTTCTTC.

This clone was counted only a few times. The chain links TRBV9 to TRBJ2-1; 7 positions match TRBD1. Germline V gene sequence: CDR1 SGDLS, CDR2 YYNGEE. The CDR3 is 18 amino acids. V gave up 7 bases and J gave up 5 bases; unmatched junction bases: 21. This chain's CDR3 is CASLPTGPTRRWDNEQFF. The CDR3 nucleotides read TGTGCCAGCTTACCGACAGGGCCCACCCGAAGGTGGGACAATGAGCAGTTCTTC.